One T cell receptor (beta chain) is described in this entry. What antigen it recognizes has not been identified. No much larger clone is present one base from it, and per-base qualities are unavailable. These data originate in a study of T cells in Graves' hyperthyroidism and ophthalmopathy (dated by TCRdb to about 2019). Broadly, across the study: Peripheral blood was sampled at the time of initial diagnosis, prior to any treatment. To identify distinguishing TCR V-J signatures, a discovery cohort of 90 to 100 patients was used, comprising roughly 45 with Graves' ophthalmopathy and under 60 with stable Graves' hyperthyroidism. Prospective prediction of ophthalmopathy was tested in an independent validation cohort of about 19 hyperthyroidism patients and 17 patients who later progressed to ophthalmopathy. For training and testing, the roughly 97 patients in the discovery cohort were randomly divided in a 7:3 ratio. In addition, the study compared T-cell repertoires in thyroid tissue and in blood from over 5 Graves' hyperthyroidism patients. Following sampling, methimazole starting at 30 mg daily was given to hyperthyroidism patients, and high-dose intravenous methylprednisolone was given to ophthalmopathy patients. According to the paper, TCR Vbeta CDR3 sequencing was carried out on some 140 peripheral blood samples, which came from under 50 ophthalmopathy, approximately 78 hyperthyroidism and 17 progressor patients.

TCR beta CDR3 regions were amplified from RNA transcripts. For the first round of RT-PCR on the TCR CDR3, the HTBI primer set was used together with the Qiagen OneStep RT-PCR kit. Libraries were constructed in a second round of multiplex PCR, after which size selection and purification were performed. The libraries were sequenced on an Illumina HiSeq2000 using paired-end 100 bp reads. The original pipeline was this. SOAPnuke was used to process the raw data, removing reads that contained adapters or uncalled bases, had a mean Phred below 15, or lacked an exact match to the constant primer or identifier. High-quality paired reads were merged using COPE v1.2.5, and each unique nucleotide sequence was defined as a clonotype. Clonotypes were aligned to IMGT TRBV, TRBD and TRBJ reference segments using MiTCR v1.1. The analysis included only V-J combinations with a frequency above 0.0001, which together covered more than 98% of the repertoires. A TCS score was defined as the ratio between F50 (clonal expansion) and ExV (chaos), using BLOSUM62-based TCRdist between CDR3 peptides within each V-J. Welch's t-statistics and random forest reduced around 520 V-J features to roughly 13, which were used in a naive Bayes classifier (R e1071). The raw public data were reprocessed by TCRdb itself: fastp quality trimming at Q25, MiXCR clonotype calling, in-frame beta chains only. Under each unique CDR3 protein, matching rows form one entry showing the most common genes and DNA. TCRdb's processing, not the authors', yielded these V and J calls. The sample has a few hundred thousand distinct CDR3 sequences on record, about a sixth of them singletons. The leading ten clones occupy around 17% of the sample.

V and J are truncated by 3 bases and 4 bases respectively, leaving an intervening sequence of 9 bases. Reading from cysteine to phenylalanine, the CDR3 counts 13 amino acids. Of all the DNA, just the CDR3 is kept, 39 bases in frame from base 1. From a lookup of the germline V gene, CDR1 and CDR2 are MDHEN and SYDVKM. Ophthalmopathy patients had moderately to severely active disease, Clinical Activity Score of at least 3, NOSPECS grade of at least 4, and duration under 3 months. Any patient with an uncontrolled infection, another autoimmune disease, pregnancy or lactation was excluded. Diagnoses were established on the basis of clinical symptoms, serum thyroxine and TRAb, thyroid ultrasound, and orbital computed tomography. PBMCs were isolated from approximately 10 ml of fresh peripheral blood by Ficoll-Paque density gradient centrifugation. Total RNA was extracted with Trizol reagent, and quality was checked on an Agilent 2100 Bioanalyzer.

Results and caveats for the whole study, not just this receptor: A model built on a 13 V-J signature distinguished ophthalmopathy from stable hyperthyroidism, reaching about 88% sensitivity and 81.08% specificity in cross-validation and 80%/75% in testing. Most expanded thyroid clonotypes (frequency above 0.001) were also found in blood, which suggests that blood repertoires may mirror thyroid immune responses. In validation, progression to ophthalmopathy was predicted by the model with around 71% sensitivity and 72% to 80% specificity, a median of around 5.9 months before onset. Sample size was not statistically predetermined, and investigators were not blinded to group allocation.

Sequencing used blood. The chain is made from TRBV28 and TRBJ1-2; TRBD1 is a weak D gene call, 5 bases matching. This clonotype was sampled from a woman under 30 with Graves' ophthalmopathy. CDR3 region: CASSLEQAYGYTF. Here is the DNA: TGTGCCAGCAGTTTGGAACAGGCCTATGGCTACACCTTC.